The 18 T cell receptor beta chains below come from one sample, sequenced in a study of OX40 agonist ivuxolimab in advanced cancers. The data were produced by immunoSEQ multiplex PCR, yet TCRdb's version contains in-frame clones alone and is incomplete. Seen here are about 82,000 clones, around 84% observed once, and the top ten hold 6.5%. The input for sequencing was CD4+ or CD8+ T cells sorted from blood, taken in a trial of the OX40 agonist ivuxolimab. These receptors all come from an adult with an advanced solid tumor such as melanoma, head and neck, liver or kidney cancer.

The chain uses TRBV7-9 and TRBJ2-1, with 10 bases identical to TRBD2. This CDR3 contains 16 residues. Germline V gene data show CDR1 as SEHNR and CDR2 as FQNEAQ (reference sequence). The V and J ends lost 6 bases and 4 bases, in that order; junction bases with no gene match: 9. The CDR3 nucleotides read TGTGCCAGCAGTCGTAGAGCGGGAGGGGGGTACAATGAGCAGTTCTTC. Protein sequence: CASSRRAGGGYNEQFF.

V usage is TRBV10-3 and J usage is TRBJ2-7; TRBD1 agrees at 10 bases. Losses at the gene ends were 10 bases for V and 4 bases for J; bases not matched to a gene: 10. Germline CDR1 is ENHRY and CDR2 is SYGVKD. This CDR3 spans 14 amino acids. The CDR3 loop is CATTDRGQGYEQYF. The DNA for the CDR3 is TGTGCCACGACCGACAGGGGGCAAGGGTACGAGCAGTACTTC.

The chain combines TRBV6-1 with TRBJ1-5; a possible D gene is TRBD1 (5 bases). The germline V gene has CDR1 MNHNS and CDR2 SASEGT. Trimming removed 7 bases at V and 5 bases at J, with 12 bases between. The CDR3 contains 13 residues. For the CDR3, the DNA is TGTGCCAGCACTGGGGGGTCGGATCAGCCCCAGCATTTT. It specifies CASTGGSDQPQHF.

The rearrangement links TRBV7-3 to TRBJ2-2, with D possibly matching TRBD1 (6 bases). The CDR3 sequence is 16 residues long. CDR1 is SGHTA, CDR2 FQGTGA, per germline. Trimming removed 5 bases from V and 0 bases from J, with 13 bases in between. The CDR3 bases are TGTGCCAGCAGCATCCACAGGGTTTCGAACACCGGGGAGCTGTTTTTT. This sequence encodes CASSIHRVSNTGELFF.

The rearrangement uses TRBV9 and TRBJ1-4, with D perhaps TRBD1 (6 bases). The CDR3 loop spans 15 amino acids. V lost 3 bases to trimming and J lost 11 bases, with 20 bases between them. The germline CDR1 and CDR2 sequences are SGDLS and YYNGEE. The CDR3 sequence: CASSAQEGGYKKLFF. The CDR3 nucleotides read TGTGCCAGCAGCGCCCAGGAAGGGGGGTATAAGAAACTGTTTTTT.

The chain joins TRBV7-9 to TRBJ2-4; tentatively, D is TRBD2 (6 bases). The germline gives CDR1 SEHNR, CDR2 FQNEAQ (reference sequence). Between the trimmed V and J ends, which lost 1 base and 6 bases, there was a span of 10 bases. The CDR3 contains 14 residues. The CDR3 sequence: CASSLDLGGNIQYF. CDR3 DNA: TGTGCCAGCAGCTTAGACTTGGGGGGAAACATTCAGTACTTC.

This clone was seen just once. V usage is TRBV6-5 and J usage is TRBJ1-4; 8 nucleotides agree with TRBD1. Germline-derived CDR1 and CDR2 are MNHEY and SVGAGI. The CDR3 covers 14 residues. The ends lost 4 bases at V and 5 bases at J; junction bases unmatched: 3. CDR3 region: CASSLSGGNEKLFF. The CDR3 DNA sequence: TGTGCCAGCAGTTTGTCAGGGGGCAATGAAAAACTGTTTTTT.

The V call is TRBV5-4, the J call TRBJ2-3; D ambiguous. With 0 bases removed from V and 3 bases from J, the gap between germline ends came to 8 bases. CDR1 is SGHNT and CDR2 is YYREEE in the germline V gene (reference sequence). The CDR3 runs to 14 residues. As DNA, the CDR3 is TGTGCCAGCAGCTTGGCTTTGCGAACAGATACGCAGTATTTT. As protein: CASSLALRTDTQYF.

The gene calls are TRBV11-2 and TRBJ2-7; D might be TRBD1 or TRBD2, each matching 6 bases. Trimming cost V 1 base and J 1 base, with 11 bases left between them. Germline values: CDR1 SGHAT, CDR2 FQNNGV. The CDR3 has 15 amino acids. The CDR3, as DNA: TGTGCCAGCAGCTTAGGTGCGGGGACATCCTACGAGCAGTACTTC. Residues: CASSLGAGTSYEQYF.

The rearrangement uses TRBV6-5 and TRBJ1-4, with D perhaps matching TRBD1 (6 bases). Trimming removed 6 bases from V and 5 bases from J, with 13 bases in between. The CDR3 contains 14 residues. Germline V gene sequence: CDR1 MNHEY, CDR2 SVGAGI. CDR3: CASRNRQGNEKLFF. As DNA, the CDR3 is TGTGCCAGCAGGAACCGCCAGGGGAATGAAAAACTGTTTTTT.

The CDR3 here is CASSDGPNEQFF. CDR3 DNA sequence: TGTGCCAGCAGTGATGGCCCGAATGAGCAGTTCTTC. This chain connects TRBV2 to TRBJ2-1; no reliable D call. Germline values: CDR1 SNHLY, CDR2 FYNNEI. This CDR3 region has 12 residues. Trimming pared 3 bases from V and 7 bases from J, leaving 7 bases between.

The chain carries TRBV30 and TRBJ1-1; D is ambiguous. The CDR3 is made up of 16 amino acids. V lost 0 bases and J 3 bases, leaving 17 bases between the germline ends. The germline V gene encodes CDR1 GTSNPN and CDR2 SVGIG (reference sequence). As DNA, the CDR3 is TGTGCCTGGAGTGTAAAGCAGGCCCTGTGGGACACTGAAGCTTTCTTT. It translates to CAWSVKQALWDTEAFF.

The J gene is TRBJ2-7, the V gene TRBV7-9, with D unresolved. Per germline, CDR1 SEHNR and CDR2 FQNEAQ (reference sequence). The CDR3 totals 15 residues. V lost 5 bases, J lost 5 bases, and 19 bases lay in between. This CDR3 reads CASSLWPSLRHEQYF. Written as DNA, the CDR3 is TGTGCCAGCAGCCTCTGGCCGAGCCTGCGGCACGAGCAGTACTTC.

The V gene is TRBV7-2, the J gene TRBJ1-5, with D uncertain. The CDR3 totals 12 residues. Germline lookup yields CDR1 SGHTA and CDR2 FQGNSA. V shed 5 bases and J shed 9 bases, with 11 bases lying between them. CDR3 sequence: CASSVGVSPQHF. The CDR3 DNA sequence: TGTGCCAGCAGCGTCGGTGTCTCGCCCCAGCATTTT.

This rearrangement joins TRBV9 to TRBJ2-1; 7 bases agree with TRBD1. This CDR3 comprises 14 residues. Germline V gene data show CDR1 as SGDLS and CDR2 as YYNGEE. The V gene end was trimmed by 4 bases and the J gene end by 8 bases; junction bases not matched to a gene: 9. CDR3 sequence (DNA): TGTGCCAGCAGCCCCCCCGACAGGGCAGATGAGCAGTTCTTC. Residues: CASSPPDRADEQFF.

This clone was counted a single time. The junction shows a germline mismatch at one end, possibly a read error. The rearrangement uses TRBV4-2 and TRBJ2-5; TRBD1 might be the D (7 bases). Per the germline V gene, CDR1 is LGHNA and CDR2 is YNFKEQ. The CDR3 contains 13 residues. DNA for the CDR3: TGTGCCAGCAGCCAAGATCGCGGGACAGAACCAGACTTC. This encodes CASSQDRGTEPDF.

The chain combines TRBV11-2 with TRBJ1-2; no clear D gene. The ends were cut back, 8 bases at V and 4 bases at J, with 14 bases in the middle. The V gene's germline CDR1 is SGHAT and CDR2 FQNNGV. The CDR3 extends over 13 amino acids. The CDR3 sequence is CASGGMGPYGYTF. The CDR3 bases are TGTGCCAGCGGCGGTATGGGCCCCTATGGCTACACCTTC.

This chain uses TRBV5-4 with TRBJ1-6; no firm D call. This CDR3 region has 14 residues. Germline loops: CDR1 SGHNT, CDR2 YYREEE (reference sequence). With 1 base removed from V and 7 bases from J, the gap between germline ends came to 9 bases. Written as DNA, the CDR3 is TGTGCCAGCAGCTTGCCAGGTTCGAATTCACCCCTCCACTTT. It translates to CASSLPGSNSPLHF.